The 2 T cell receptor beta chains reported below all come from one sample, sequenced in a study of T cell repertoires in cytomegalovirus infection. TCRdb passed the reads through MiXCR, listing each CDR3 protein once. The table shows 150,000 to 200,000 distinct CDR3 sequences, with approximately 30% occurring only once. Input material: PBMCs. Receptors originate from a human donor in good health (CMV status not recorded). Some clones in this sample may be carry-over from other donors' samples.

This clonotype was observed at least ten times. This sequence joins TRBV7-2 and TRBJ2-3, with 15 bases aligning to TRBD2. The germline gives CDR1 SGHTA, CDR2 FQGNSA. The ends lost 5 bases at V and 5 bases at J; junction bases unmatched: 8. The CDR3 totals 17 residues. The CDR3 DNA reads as TGTGCCAGCAGCAGAGGGACTAGCGGGGGGAACCAAGATACGCAGTATTTT. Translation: CASSRGTSGGNQDTQYF.

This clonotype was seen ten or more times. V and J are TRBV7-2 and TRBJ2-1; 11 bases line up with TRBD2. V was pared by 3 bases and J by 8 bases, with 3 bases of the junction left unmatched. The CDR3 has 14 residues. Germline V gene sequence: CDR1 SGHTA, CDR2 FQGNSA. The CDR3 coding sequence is TGTGCCAGCAGCTTCGGACTAGCGGGTTATGAGCAGTTCTTC. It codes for CASSFGLAGYEQFF.